These 18 T cell receptor beta chains came from one sample sequenced in a study of cytomegalovirus exposure and HLA in healthy donors. Vbeta (60) and Jbeta (13) primers were used in the PCR. Data came from immunoSEQ multiplex PCR; TCRdb stores just in-frame clones and leaves some out. The table has about 110,000 clones, 76% seen once. The source material was PBMCs. These receptors were taken from a middle-aged man in good health and CMV-seropositive.

This clone was seen only once. The chain employs TRBV6-5 and TRBJ2-7; weak D call: TRBD1 (5 bases). The CDR3 is made up of 15 amino acids. CDR1 MNHEY and CDR2 SVGAGI come from the germline V gene. The V end was cut by 5 bases, the J end by 3 bases, with 17 bases between. CDR3 sequence (DNA): TGTGCCAGCAGTAACCTCCCGCAGGGAATCTACGAGCAGTACTTC. Its protein product is CASSNLPQGIYEQYF.

The V and J genes are TRBV7-9 and TRBJ2-7, with 7 positions matching TRBD2. With 4 bases clipped from V and 7 bases from J, the junction kept 7 bases outside the gene matches. Germline CDR1 is SEHNR and CDR2 is FQNEAQ (reference sequence). This CDR3 is 13 amino acids long. The CDR3 protein is CASSSGGAEEQYF. CDR3 bases: TGTGCCAGCAGCTCGGGGGGAGCAGAGGAGCAGTACTTC.

The CDR3 protein is CASSFGQARNTEAFF. DNA of the CDR3: TGTGCCAGCAGTTTCGGACAGGCGAGGAACACTGAAGCTTTCTTT. The genes are TRBV6-6 and TRBJ1-1, with 7 bases identical to TRBD1. The CDR3 length is 15 residues. J was trimmed by 1 base and V by 4 bases; bases with no gene match: 6. The germline V gene has CDR1 MNHNY and CDR2 SVGAGI (reference sequence).

The rearrangement joins TRBV7-9 to TRBJ2-6; D is possibly TRBD2 (6 bases). The CDR3 loop spans 14 amino acids. Germline lookup yields CDR1 SEHNR and CDR2 FQNEAQ (reference sequence). The V and J ends lost 8 bases and 0 bases respectively, with 8 bases between them. The CDR3 nucleotides are TGTGCCAGCGGGGGGAACTCTGGGGCCAACGTCCTGACTTTC. Translating gives CASGGNSGANVLTF. Filled out from reference TRBV7-9 and TRBJ2-6, the complete variable domain reads DTGVSQNPRHKITKRGQNVTFRCDPISEHNRLYWYRQTLGQGPEFLTYFQNEAQLEKSRLLSDRFSAERPKGSFSTLEIQRTEQGDSAMYLCASGGNSGANVLTFGAGSRLTVL.

This rearrangement joins TRBV5-1 to TRBJ2-7; 7 positions match TRBD1. This CDR3 spans 14 amino acids. With 4 bases clipped from V and 3 bases from J, the junction kept 7 bases outside the gene matches. In germline, CDR1 is SGHRS, CDR2 YFSETQ. The chain's CDR3 is CASSMGQNFYEQYF. In DNA form, the CDR3 reads TGCGCCAGCAGCATGGGACAGAATTTCTACGAGCAGTACTTC.

This chain uses TRBV7-2 with TRBJ2-7, with 13 bases lining up with TRBD2. The V and J ends lost 1 base and 6 bases, in that order; junction bases with no gene match: 3. Germline V gene sequence: CDR1 SGHTA, CDR2 FQGNSA. The CDR3 is 15 amino acids. CDR3 region: CASSLGTSGRVEQYF. The CDR3 nucleotides are TGTGCCAGCAGCTTAGGGACTAGCGGGAGAGTCGAGCAGTACTTC.

The V gene is TRBV7-6, the J gene TRBJ2-1; 11 positions agree with TRBD2. This CDR3 contains 17 residues. Germline lookup yields CDR1 SGHVS and CDR2 FNYEAQ. Unmatched junction bases numbered 13, after V lost 5 bases and J lost 7 bases. The CDR3 sequence: CASSRQGLGTSGNEQFF. CDR3 DNA sequence: TGTGCCAGCAGCAGACAGGGATTGGGGACTAGCGGAAATGAGCAGTTCTTC. The full variable domain, in which reference TRBV7-6 and TRBJ2-1 provide the parts outside the CDR3, is GAGVSQSPRYKVTKRGQDVALRCDPISGHVSLYWYRQALGQGPEFLTYFNYEAQQDKSGLPNDRFSAERPEGSISTLTIQRTEQRDSAMYRCASSRQGLGTSGNEQFFGPGTRLTVL.

The rearrangement uses TRBV28 and TRBJ1-2; weak D call: TRBD1 (5 bases). CDR3 length equals 12 residues. Trimming took 3 bases from V and 8 from J, leaving 10 bases between them. CDR1 MDHEN and CDR2 SYDVKM come from the germline V gene. As DNA, the CDR3 is TGTGCCAGCAGTTTCTCAGGGTACGGCTACACCTTC. Protein product: CASSFSGYGYTF.

V is TRBV14 and J is TRBJ2-1; unclear D gene. There are 17 residues in the CDR3. Germline lookup yields CDR1 SGHDN and CDR2 FVKESK. V lost 0 bases and J lost 0, with 12 bases in between. Here the CDR3 reads CASSQDEAWSSYNEQFF. Here the CDR3 DNA reads TGTGCCAGCAGCCAAGATGAGGCGTGGAGCTCCTACAATGAGCAGTTCTTC. The complete variable domain, with remaining parts taken from reference TRBV14 and TRBJ2-1, reads EAGVTQFPSHSVIEKGQTVTLRCDPISGHDNLYWYRRVMGKEIKFLLHFVKESKQDESGMPNNRFLAERTGGTYSTLKVQPAELEDSGVYFCASSQDEAWSSYNEQFFGPGTRLTVL.

The chain links TRBV30 to TRBJ2-3; 7 bases align to TRBD2. The V segment lost 7 bases and the J segment 0 bases; nucleotides outside the gene matches: 4. This CDR3 contains 13 residues. CDR1 and CDR2 from the germline V gene are GTSNPN and SVGIG (reference sequence). CDR3 sequence (DNA): TGTGCCTCCCGACTAGCTAGCACAGATACGCAGTATTTT. This encodes CASRLASTDTQYF. The variable domain in full, completed from reference TRBV30 and TRBJ2-3, reads SQTIHQWPATLVQPVGSPLSLECTVEGTSNPNLYWYRQAAGRGLQLLFYSVGIGQISSEVPQNLSASRPQDRQFILSSKKLLLSDSGFYLCASRLASTDTQYFGPGTRLTVL.

The chain links TRBV12-5 to TRBJ1-2, with 10 positions matching TRBD1. CDR1 and CDR2 (germline): LGHNT, FRNRAP. J gave up 4 bases and V 1 base, and 3 bases lay outside the gene matches. This CDR3 comprises 15 residues. The CDR3 DNA follows: TGTGCTAGTGGTTTGGGGGACAGGGGCAGCTATGGCTACACCTTC. Its translation is CASGLGDRGSYGYTF.

This chain connects TRBV7-2 to TRBJ2-2, with unresolved D. Germline V gene lookup returns CDR1 SGHTA and CDR2 FQGNSA. This CDR3 spans 15 amino acids. Trimming left V 1 base short and J 0 bases short, with 6 bases between. The chain's CDR3 is CASSLGLSNTGELFF. The CDR3 DNA reads TGTGCCAGCAGCTTAGGTCTATCGAACACCGGGGAGCTGTTTTTT.

The rearrangement uses TRBV6-5 and TRBJ1-1, with a weak D call TRBD1 (5 bases). The CDR3 is made up of 14 amino acids. In germline, CDR1 is MNHEY, CDR2 SVGAGI. V lost 0 bases and J lost 8, with 13 bases in between. In DNA form, the CDR3 reads TGTGCCAGCAGTTACTCGGGGGGTCACAACGAAGCTTTCTTT. Translation gives CASSYSGGHNEAFF.

V gene TRBV6-4 combines with J gene TRBJ2-3, with D uncertain. CDR3 length: 15 residues. The germline V and J ends were trimmed by 6 bases and 0 bases, with 13 bases remaining between them. CDR1 is MRHNA, CDR2 SNTAGT, per germline. The CDR3 bases are TGTGCCAGCAGCCCTGTCGAGACTAGCACAGATACGCAGTATTTT. Translating it yields CASSPVETSTDTQYF.

The chain employs TRBV19 and TRBJ1-1, with D perhaps matching TRBD1 (5 bases). The CDR3 is made up of 14 amino acids. Germline loops: CDR1 LNHDA, CDR2 SQIVND (reference sequence). Deletions cut 2 bases from V and 2 bases from J, with 9 bases between. The chain's CDR3 is CASSIIQGNTEAFF. For the CDR3, the DNA is TGTGCCAGTAGTATAATCCAGGGTAACACTGAAGCTTTCTTT.

J is TRBJ2-5 and V is TRBV7-9; 10 bases line up with TRBD1. The J call may be wrong; the DNA end is better matched by TRBJ2-7. The germline V gene encodes CDR1 SEHNR and CDR2 FQNEAQ (reference sequence). The CDR3 runs to 13 residues. Here the CDR3 DNA reads TGTGCCAGCAGCGGGACAGGGGCCTACGAGCAGTACTTC. Amino acids: CASSGTGAYEQYF.

This chain uses TRBV27 with TRBJ1-4, with 8 bases identical to TRBD1. V lost 5 bases to trimming and J lost 8 bases; unmatched junction nucleotides: 7. Germline V lookup: CDR1 MNHEY, CDR2 SMNVEV (reference sequence). CDR3 size: 14 residues. The CDR3 nucleotides read TGTGCCAGCAGTGGACAGGGAGCCCAAGAAAAACTGTTTTTT. Translation gives CASSGQGAQEKLFF. The complete variable domain, with remaining parts taken from reference TRBV27 and TRBJ1-4, reads EAQVTQNPRYLITVTGKKLTVTCSQNMNHEYMSWYRQDPGLGLRQIYYSMNVEVTDKGDVPEGYKVSRKEKRNFPLILESPSPNQTSLYFCASSGQGAQEKLFFGSGTQLSVL.

The chain links TRBV5-1 to TRBJ1-6; 7 positions match TRBD1. Per the germline V gene, CDR1 is SGHRS and CDR2 is YFSETQ. V shed 1 base and J 10 bases; nucleotides not matched to a gene: 8. The CDR3 is 15 residues long. CDR3 in amino acids: CASSLSQGTESPLHF. The DNA of the CDR3 is TGCGCCAGCAGCTTGTCACAGGGGACGGAGTCACCCCTCCACTTT.